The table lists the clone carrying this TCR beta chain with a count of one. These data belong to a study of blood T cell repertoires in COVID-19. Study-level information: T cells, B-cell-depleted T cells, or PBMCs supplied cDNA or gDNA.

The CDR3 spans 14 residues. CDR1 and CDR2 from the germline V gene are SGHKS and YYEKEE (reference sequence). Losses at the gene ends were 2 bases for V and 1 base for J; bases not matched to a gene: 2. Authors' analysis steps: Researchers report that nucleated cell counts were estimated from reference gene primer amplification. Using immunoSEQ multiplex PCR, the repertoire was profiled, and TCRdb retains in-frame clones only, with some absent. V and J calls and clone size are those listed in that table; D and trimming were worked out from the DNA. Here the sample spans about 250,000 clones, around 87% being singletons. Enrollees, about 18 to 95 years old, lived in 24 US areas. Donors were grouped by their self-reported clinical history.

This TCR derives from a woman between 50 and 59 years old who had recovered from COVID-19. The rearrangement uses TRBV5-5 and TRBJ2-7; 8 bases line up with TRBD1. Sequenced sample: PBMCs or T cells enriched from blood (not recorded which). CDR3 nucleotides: TGTGCCAGCAGCTTTAGACAGGGGTCCTACGAGCAGTACTTC. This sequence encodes CASSFRQGSYEQYF.